Given below is one T cell receptor beta chain in context. The table came from immunoSEQ multiplex PCR; TCRdb's copy has only in-frame clones and leaves some out. The data contain some 240,000 clones, 84% of them singletons. This sample stems from a study of blood T cell repertoires in COVID-19. Across the whole study: From the United States, Italy and Spain came samples of acute and convalescent COVID-19. PBMCs, B-cell-depleted T cells, or T cells were the source of the cDNA or gDNA that made up the material.

V lost 3 bases and J 6 bases, leaving 17 bases between the germline ends. There are 15 residues in the CDR3. Per germline, CDR1 MNHEY and CDR2 SMNVEV (reference sequence). The receptor's source is a woman in her thirties or forties who had recovered from COVID-19. Sequenced material: peripheral blood. The J gene is TRBJ1-2, the V gene TRBV27; no clear D. CDR3 sequence reads: CASSFGLRSYDGYTF. The CDR3 DNA follows: TGTGCCAGCAGTTTCGGCTTGAGGTCCTACGATGGCTACACCTTC.